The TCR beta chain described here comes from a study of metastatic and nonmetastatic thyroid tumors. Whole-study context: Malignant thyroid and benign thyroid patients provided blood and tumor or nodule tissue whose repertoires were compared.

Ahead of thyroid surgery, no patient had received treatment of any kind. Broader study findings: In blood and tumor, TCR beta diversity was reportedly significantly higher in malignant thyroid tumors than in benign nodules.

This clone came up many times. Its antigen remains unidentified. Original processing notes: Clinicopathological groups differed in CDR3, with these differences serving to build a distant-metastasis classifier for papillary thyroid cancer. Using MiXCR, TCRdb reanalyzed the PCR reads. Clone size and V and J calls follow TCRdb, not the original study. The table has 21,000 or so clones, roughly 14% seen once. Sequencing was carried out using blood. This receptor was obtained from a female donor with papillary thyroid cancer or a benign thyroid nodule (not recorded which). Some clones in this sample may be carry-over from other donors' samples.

The CDR3 spells CAAGRGPYEQYF. CDR3 in DNA: TGTGCCGCGGGGCGCGGCCCCTACGAGCAGTACTTC. The chain joins TRBV7-9 to TRBJ2-7; TRBD2 might be the D (6 bases). Per germline, CDR1 SEHNR and CDR2 FQNEAQ (reference sequence). V was cut by 11 bases and J by 2 bases, with 13 bases left in between. There are 12 residues in the CDR3.